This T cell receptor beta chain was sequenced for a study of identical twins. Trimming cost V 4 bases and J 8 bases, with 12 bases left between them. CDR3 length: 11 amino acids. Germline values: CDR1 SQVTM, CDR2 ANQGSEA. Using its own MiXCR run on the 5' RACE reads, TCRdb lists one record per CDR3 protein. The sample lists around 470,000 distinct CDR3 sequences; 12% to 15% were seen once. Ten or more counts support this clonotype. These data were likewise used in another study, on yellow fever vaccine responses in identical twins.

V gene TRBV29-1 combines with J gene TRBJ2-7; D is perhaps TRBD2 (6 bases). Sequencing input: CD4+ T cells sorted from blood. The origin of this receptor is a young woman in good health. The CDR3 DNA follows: TGCAGCGTTGCCCTTGGGACTCAGCAGTACTTC. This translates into CSVALGTQQYF.